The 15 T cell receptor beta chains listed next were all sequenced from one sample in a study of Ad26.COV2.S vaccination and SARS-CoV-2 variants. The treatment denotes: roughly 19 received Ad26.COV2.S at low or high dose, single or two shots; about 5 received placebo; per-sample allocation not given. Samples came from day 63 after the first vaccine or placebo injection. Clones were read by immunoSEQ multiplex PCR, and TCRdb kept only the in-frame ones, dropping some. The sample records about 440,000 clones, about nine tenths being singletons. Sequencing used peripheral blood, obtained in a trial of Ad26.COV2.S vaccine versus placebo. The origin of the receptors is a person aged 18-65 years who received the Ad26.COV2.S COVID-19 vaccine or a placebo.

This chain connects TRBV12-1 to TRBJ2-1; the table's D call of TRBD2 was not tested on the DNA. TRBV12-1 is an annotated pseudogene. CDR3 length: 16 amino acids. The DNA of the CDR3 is TGTGCCAGCAGCTTTGTACTGGCGGGAGAGGAAAATGAGCAGTTCTTC. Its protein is CASSFVLAGEENEQFF.

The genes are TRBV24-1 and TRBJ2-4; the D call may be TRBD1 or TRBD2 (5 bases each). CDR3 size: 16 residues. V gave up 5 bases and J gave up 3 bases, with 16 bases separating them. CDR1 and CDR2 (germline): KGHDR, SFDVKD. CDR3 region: CATSAWGGPGKNIQYF. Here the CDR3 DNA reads TGTGCCACCAGTGCCTGGGGCGGGCCGGGCAAAAACATTCAGTACTTC.

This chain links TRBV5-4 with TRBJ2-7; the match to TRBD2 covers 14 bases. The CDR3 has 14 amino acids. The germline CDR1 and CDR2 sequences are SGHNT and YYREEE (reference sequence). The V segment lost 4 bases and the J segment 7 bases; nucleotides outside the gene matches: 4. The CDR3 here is CASSRLAGGREQYF. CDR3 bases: TGTGCCAGCAGCAGACTAGCGGGAGGGAGGGAGCAGTACTTC.

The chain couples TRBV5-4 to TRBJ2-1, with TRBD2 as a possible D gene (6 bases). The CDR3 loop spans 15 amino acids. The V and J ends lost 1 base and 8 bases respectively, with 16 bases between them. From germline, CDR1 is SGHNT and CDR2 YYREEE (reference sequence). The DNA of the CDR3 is TGTGCCAGCAGCTTGCCACACCAGGGAGGCGATGAGCAGTTCTTC. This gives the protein CASSLPHQGGDEQFF.

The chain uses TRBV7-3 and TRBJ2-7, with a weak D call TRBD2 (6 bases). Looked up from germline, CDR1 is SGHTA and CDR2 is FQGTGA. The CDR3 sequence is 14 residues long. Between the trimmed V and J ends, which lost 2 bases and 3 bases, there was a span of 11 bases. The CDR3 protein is CASSLAAGDYEQYF. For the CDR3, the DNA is TGTGCCAGCAGCTTAGCAGCGGGCGACTACGAGCAGTACTTC.

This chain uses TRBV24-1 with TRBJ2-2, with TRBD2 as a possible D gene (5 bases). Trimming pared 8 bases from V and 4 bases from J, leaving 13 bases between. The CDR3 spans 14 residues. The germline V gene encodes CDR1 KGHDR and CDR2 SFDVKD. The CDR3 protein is CATNGIDSTGELFF. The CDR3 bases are TGTGCCACCAACGGGATAGATAGCACCGGGGAGCTGTTTTTT.

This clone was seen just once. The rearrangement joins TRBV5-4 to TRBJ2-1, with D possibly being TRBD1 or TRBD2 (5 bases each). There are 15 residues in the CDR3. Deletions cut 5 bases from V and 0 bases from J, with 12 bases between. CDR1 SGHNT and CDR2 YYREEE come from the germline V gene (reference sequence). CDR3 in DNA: TGTGCCAGCAGTCTCGGGACCAGCTCCTACAATGAGCAGTTCTTC. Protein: CASSLGTSSYNEQFF.

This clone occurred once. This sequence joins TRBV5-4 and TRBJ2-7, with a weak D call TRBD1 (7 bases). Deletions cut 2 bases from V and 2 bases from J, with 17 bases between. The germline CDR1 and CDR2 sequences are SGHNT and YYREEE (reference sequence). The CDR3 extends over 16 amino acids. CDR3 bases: TGTGCCAGCAGCTTCGGCAGGGGGGTAAACGCCTACGAGCAGTACTTC. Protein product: CASSFGRGVNAYEQYF.

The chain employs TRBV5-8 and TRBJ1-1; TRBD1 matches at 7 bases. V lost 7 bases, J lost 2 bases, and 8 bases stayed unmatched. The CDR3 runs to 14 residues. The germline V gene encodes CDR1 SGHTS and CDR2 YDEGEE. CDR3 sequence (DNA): TGTGCCAGCTCCGACAGGGATACCAACACTGAAGCTTTCTTT. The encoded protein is CASSDRDTNTEAFF.

CDR3 coding DNA: TGCGCCAGCAGTCAATCGGATAGCAATCAGCCCCAGCATTTT. Translated: CASSQSDSNQPQHF. The chain joins TRBV23-1 to TRBJ1-5; D is unresolved. TRBV23-1 is treated as an ORF (open reading frame) with a function not yet certain. V lost 0 bases and J 0 bases, leaving 3 bases between the germline ends. This CDR3 spans 14 amino acids.

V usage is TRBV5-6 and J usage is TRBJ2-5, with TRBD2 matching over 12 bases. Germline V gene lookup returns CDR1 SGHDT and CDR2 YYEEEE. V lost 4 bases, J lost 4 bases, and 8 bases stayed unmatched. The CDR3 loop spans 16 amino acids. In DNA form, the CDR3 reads TGTGCCAGCAGCCACGGACTAGCGGGAATCGGAGAGACCCAGTACTTC. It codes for CASSHGLAGIGETQYF.

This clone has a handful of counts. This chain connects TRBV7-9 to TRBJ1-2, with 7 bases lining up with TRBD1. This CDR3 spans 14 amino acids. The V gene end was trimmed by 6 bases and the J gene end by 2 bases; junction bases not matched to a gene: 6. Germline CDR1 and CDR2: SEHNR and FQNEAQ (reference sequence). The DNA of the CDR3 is TGTGCCAGCAGATCAGACAGGGTGAACTATGGCTACACCTTC. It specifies CASRSDRVNYGYTF.

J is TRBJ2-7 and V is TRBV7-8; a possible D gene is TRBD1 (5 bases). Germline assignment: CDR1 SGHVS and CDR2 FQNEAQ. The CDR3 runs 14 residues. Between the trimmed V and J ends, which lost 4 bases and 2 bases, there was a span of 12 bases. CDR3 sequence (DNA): TGTGCCAGCAGCTACCGGACACCGACCTACGAGCAGTACTTC. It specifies CASSYRTPTYEQYF.

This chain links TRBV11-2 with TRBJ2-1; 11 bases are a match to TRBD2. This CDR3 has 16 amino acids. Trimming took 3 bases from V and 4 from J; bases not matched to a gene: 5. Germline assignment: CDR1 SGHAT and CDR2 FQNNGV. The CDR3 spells CASSFARTSGYNEQFF. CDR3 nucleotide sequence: TGTGCCAGCAGCTTCGCACGGACTAGCGGGTACAATGAGCAGTTCTTC.

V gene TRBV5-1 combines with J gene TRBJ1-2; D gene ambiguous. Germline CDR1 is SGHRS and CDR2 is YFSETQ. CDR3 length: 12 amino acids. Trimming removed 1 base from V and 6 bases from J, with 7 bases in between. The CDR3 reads CASSLRTDGYTF. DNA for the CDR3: TGCGCCAGCAGCTTGAGGACGGATGGCTACACCTTC.